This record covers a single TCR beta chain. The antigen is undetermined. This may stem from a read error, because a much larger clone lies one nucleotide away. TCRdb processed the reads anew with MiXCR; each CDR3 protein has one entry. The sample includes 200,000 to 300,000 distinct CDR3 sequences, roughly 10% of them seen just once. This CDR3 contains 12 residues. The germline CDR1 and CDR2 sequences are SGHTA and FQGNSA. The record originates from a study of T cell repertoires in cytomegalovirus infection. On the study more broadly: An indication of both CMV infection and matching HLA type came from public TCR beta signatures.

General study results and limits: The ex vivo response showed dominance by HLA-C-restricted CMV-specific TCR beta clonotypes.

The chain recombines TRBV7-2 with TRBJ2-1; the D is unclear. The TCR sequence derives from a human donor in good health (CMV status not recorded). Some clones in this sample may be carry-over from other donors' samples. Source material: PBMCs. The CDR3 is CANSLDRAVKFF. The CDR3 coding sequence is TGTGCCAACAGCTTAGATAGGGCGGTAAAGTTCTTC.